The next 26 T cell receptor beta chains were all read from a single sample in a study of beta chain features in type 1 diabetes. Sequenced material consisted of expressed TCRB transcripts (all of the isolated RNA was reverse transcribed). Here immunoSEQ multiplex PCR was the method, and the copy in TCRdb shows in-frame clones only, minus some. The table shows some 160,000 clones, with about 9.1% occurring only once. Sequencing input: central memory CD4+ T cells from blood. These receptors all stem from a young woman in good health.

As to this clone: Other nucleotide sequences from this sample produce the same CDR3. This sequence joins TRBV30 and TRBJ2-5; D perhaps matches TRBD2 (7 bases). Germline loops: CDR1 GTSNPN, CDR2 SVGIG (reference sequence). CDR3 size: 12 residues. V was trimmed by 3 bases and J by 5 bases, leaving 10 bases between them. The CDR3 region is CAWRGGGETQYF. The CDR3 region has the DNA TGTGCCTGGAGGGGAGGGGGGGAGACCCAGTACTTC.

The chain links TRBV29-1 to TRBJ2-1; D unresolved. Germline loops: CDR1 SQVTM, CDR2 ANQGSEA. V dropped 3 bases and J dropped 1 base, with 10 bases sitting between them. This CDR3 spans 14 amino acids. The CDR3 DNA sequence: TGCAGCGTTGAGTCCCCCGGGTCCTACAATGAGCAGTTCTTC. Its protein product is CSVESPGSYNEQFF.

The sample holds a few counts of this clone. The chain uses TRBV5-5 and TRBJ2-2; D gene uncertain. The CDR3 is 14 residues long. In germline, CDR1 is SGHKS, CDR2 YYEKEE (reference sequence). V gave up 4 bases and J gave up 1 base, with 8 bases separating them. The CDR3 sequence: CASSPLRNTGELFF. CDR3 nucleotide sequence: TGTGCCAGCAGCCCCCTCCGGAACACCGGGGAGCTGTTTTTT.

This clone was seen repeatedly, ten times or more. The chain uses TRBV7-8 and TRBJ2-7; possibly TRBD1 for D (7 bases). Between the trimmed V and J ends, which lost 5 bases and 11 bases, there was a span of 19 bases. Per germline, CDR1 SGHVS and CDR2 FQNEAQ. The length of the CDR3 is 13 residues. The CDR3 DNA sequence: TGTGCCAGCAGCCGAGCTCAGGGGGGAATGGAGTACTTC. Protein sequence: CASSRAQGGMEYF.

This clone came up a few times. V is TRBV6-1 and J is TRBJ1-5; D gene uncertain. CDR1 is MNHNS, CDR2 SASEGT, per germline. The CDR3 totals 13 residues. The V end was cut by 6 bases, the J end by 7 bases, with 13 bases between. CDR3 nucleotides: TGTGCCAGCAGGGAGTCAGCGGGCCAGCCCCAGCATTTT. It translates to CASRESAGQPQHF.

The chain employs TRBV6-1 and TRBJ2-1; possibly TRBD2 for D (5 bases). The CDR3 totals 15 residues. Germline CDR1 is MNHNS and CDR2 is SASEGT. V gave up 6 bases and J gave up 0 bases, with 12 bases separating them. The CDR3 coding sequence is TGTGCCAGCAGACTAGACGGAAGCTCCTACAATGAGCAGTTCTTC. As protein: CASRLDGSSYNEQFF.

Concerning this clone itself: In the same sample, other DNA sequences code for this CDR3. The CDR3 coding sequence is TGTGCCAGCAGCGTCGGGGGTGGTCGGAACACTGAAGCTTTCTTT. The encoded protein is CASSVGGGRNTEAFF. The chain is built from TRBV9 and TRBJ1-1; tentative D call: TRBD1 (5 bases). This CDR3 region has 15 residues. Germline V gene sequence: CDR1 SGDLS, CDR2 YYNGEE. The ends were cut back, 2 bases at V and 1 base at J, with 12 bases in the middle. The whole variable domain, filled in from reference TRBV9 and TRBJ1-1, reads DSGVTQTPKHLITATGQRVTLRCSPRSGDLSVYWYQQSLDQGLQFLIQYYNGEERAKGNILERFSAQQFPDLHSELNLSSLELGDSALYFCASSVGGGRNTEAFFGQGTRLTVV.

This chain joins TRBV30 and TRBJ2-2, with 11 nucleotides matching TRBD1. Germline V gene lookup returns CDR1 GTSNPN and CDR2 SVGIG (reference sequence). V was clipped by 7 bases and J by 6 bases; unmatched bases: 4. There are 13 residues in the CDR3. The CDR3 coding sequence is TGTGCCTCGGGACAGGGGGAGGCCGGGGAGCTGTTTTTT. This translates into CASGQGEAGELFF.

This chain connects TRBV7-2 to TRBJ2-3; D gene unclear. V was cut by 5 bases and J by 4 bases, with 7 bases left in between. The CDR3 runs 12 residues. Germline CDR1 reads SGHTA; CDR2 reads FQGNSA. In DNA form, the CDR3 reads TGTGCCAGCAGCCCGCAGGCAGATACGCAGTATTTT. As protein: CASSPQADTQYF.

CDR3 bases: TGTGCCAGCTCTACAGGGGGCCGCAATCAGCCCCAGCATTTT. It is translated as CASSTGGRNQPQHF. The V gene is TRBV18, the J gene TRBJ1-5; TRBD1 aligns across 9 bases. After removal of 6 bases from V and 2 bases from J, the junction contained 2 bases not matched to a gene. This CDR3 is 14 amino acids long. The germline gives CDR1 KGHSH, CDR2 LQKENI.

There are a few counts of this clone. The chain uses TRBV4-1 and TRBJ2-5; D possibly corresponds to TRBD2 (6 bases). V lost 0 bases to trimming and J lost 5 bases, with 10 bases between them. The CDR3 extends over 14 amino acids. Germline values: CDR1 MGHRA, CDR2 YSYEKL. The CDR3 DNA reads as TGCGCCAGCAGCCAAGATAATGCGGGGGAGACCCAGTACTTC. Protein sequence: CASSQDNAGETQYF.

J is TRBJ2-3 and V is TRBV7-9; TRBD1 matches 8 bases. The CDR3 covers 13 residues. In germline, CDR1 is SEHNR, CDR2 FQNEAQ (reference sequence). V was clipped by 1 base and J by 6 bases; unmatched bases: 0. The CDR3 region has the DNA TGTGCCAGCAGCTTAGGGGACAGGGATACGCAGTATTTT. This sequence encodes CASSLGDRDTQYF.

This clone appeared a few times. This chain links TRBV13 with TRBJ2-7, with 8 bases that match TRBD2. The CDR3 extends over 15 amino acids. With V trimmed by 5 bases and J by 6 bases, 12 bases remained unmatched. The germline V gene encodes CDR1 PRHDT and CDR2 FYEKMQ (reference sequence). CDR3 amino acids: CASSLAGTRGAEQYF. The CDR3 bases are TGTGCCAGCAGCCTTGCCGGGACTAGGGGCGCCGAGCAGTACTTC.

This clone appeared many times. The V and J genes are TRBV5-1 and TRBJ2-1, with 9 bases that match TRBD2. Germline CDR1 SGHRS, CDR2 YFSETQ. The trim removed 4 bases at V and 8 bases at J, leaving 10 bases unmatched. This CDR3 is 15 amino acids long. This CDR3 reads CASSEGTSFLHEQFF. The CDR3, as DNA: TGCGCCAGCAGCGAAGGGACTAGCTTCCTCCATGAGCAGTTCTTC.

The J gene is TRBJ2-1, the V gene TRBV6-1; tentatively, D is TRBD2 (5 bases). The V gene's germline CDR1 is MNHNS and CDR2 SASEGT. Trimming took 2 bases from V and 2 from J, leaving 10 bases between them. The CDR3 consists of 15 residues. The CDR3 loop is CASSERTGTYNEQFF. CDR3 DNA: TGTGCCAGCAGTGAACGGACGGGGACCTACAATGAGCAGTTCTTC.

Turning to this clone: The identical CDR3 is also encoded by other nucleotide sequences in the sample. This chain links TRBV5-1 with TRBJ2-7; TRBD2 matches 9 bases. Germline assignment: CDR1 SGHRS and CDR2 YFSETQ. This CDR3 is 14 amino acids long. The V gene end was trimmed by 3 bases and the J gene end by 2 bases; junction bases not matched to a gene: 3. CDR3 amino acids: CASSSSGKTYEQYF. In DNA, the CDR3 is TGCGCCAGCAGCTCTAGCGGGAAGACCTACGAGCAGTACTTC.

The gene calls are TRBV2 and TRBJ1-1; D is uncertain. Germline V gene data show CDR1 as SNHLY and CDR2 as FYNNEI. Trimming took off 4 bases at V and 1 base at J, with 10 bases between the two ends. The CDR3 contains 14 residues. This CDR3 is CASSAEGANTEAFF. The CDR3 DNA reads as TGTGCCAGCAGTGCCGAGGGAGCGAACACTGAAGCTTTCTTT.

CDR3 nucleotide sequence: TGTGCCAGCAGCTACATGGGGGCGAGCTCTGAAGCTTTCTTT. Encoded protein: CASSYMGASSEAFF. The J gene is TRBJ1-1, the V gene TRBV7-2, with a weak D call TRBD1 (6 bases). The ends were cut back, 4 bases at V and 6 bases at J, with 15 bases in the middle. This CDR3 is 14 amino acids long. Per germline, CDR1 SGHTA and CDR2 FQGNSA.

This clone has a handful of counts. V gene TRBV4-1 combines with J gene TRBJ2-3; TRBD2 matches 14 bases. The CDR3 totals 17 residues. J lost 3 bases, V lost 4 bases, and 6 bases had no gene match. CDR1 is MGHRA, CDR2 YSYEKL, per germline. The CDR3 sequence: CASSPSRTSGRTDTQYF. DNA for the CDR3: TGCGCCAGCAGCCCTTCGCGGACTAGCGGGAGGACAGATACGCAGTATTTT.

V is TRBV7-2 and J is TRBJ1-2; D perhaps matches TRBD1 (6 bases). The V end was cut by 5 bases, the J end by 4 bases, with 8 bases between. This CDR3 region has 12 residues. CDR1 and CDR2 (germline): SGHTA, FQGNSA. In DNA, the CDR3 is TGTGCCAGCAGCCGACAGGTCTATGGCTACACCTTC. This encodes CASSRQVYGYTF.

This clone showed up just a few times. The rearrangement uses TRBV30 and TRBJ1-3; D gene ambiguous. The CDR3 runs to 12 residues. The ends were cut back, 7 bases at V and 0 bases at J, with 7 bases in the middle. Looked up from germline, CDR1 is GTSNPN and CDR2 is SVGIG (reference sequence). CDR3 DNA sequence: TGTGCCTTTCCGAGCTCTGGAAACACCATATATTTT. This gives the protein CAFPSSGNTIYF.

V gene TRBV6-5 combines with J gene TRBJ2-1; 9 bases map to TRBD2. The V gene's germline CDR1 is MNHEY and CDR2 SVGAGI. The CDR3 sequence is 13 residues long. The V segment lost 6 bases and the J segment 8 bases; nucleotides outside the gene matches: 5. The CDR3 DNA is TGTGCCAGCAGAAGGACTAGCGTCTATGAGCAGTTCTTC. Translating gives CASRRTSVYEQFF.

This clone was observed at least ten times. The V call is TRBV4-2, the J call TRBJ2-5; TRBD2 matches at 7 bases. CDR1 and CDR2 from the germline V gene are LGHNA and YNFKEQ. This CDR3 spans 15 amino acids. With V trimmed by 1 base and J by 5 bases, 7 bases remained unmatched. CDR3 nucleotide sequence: TGTGCCAGCAGCCAAGGGGCCGTCGGGGGGGAGACCCAGTACTTC. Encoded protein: CASSQGAVGGETQYF.

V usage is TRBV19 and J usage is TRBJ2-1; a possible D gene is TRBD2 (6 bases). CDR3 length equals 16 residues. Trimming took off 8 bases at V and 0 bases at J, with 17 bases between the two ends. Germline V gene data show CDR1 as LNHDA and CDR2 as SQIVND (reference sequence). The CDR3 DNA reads TGTGCCAGTTCAGGGACTCCCCTCAGCTCCTACAATGAGCAGTTCTTC. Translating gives CASSGTPLSSYNEQFF.

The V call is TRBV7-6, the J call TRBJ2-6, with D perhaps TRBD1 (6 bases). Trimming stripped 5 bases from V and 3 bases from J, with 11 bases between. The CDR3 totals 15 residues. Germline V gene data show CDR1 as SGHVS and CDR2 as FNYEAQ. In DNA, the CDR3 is TGTGCCAGCAGCCTTCTAGGGGGTGGGGCCAACGTCCTGACTTTC. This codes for CASSLLGGGANVLTF.

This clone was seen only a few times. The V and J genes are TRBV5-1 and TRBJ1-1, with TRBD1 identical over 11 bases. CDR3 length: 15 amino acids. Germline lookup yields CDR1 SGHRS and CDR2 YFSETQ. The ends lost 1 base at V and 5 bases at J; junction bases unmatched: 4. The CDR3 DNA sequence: TGCGCCAGCAGCTTGATTGGGACAGGGGGGACTGAAGCTTTCTTT. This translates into CASSLIGTGGTEAFF. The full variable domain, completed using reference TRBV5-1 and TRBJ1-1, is KAGVTQTPRYLIKTRGQQVTLSCSPISGHRSVSWYQQTPGQGLQFLFEYFSETQRNKGNFPGRFSGRQFSNSRSEMNVSTLELGDSALYLCASSLIGTGGTEAFFGQGTRLTVV.